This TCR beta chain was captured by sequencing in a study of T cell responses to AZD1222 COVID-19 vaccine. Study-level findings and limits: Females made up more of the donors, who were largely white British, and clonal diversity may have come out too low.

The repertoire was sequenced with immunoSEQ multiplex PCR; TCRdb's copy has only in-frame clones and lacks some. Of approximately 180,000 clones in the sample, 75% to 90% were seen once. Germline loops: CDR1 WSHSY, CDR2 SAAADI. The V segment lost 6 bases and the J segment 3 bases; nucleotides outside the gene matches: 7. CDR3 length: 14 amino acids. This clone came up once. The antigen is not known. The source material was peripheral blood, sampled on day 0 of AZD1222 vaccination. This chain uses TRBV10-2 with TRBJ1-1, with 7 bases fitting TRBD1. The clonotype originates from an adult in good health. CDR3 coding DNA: TGCGCCAGCAGAATACAGGGGAGACACACTGAAGCTTTCTTT. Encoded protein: CASRIQGRHTEAFF.